Shown below are 10 T cell receptor beta chains from a single sample sequenced in a study of cytomegalovirus exposure and HLA in healthy donors. This PCR relied on a set of 60 Vbeta primers and 13 Jbeta primers. The protocol was immunoSEQ multiplex PCR, while the TCRdb copy is restricted to in-frame clones and leaves out a portion. The profile shows approximately 170,000 clones, 70% to 80% of them singletons. Sequencing used PBMCs. These receptors all come from a man aged 40-55 years in good health and CMV-seronegative.

The chain recombines TRBV18 with TRBJ2-5; 7 nucleotides line up with TRBD1. Per the germline V gene, CDR1 is KGHSH and CDR2 is LQKENI. The CDR3 loop spans 13 amino acids. V shed 3 bases and J 4 bases; nucleotides not matched to a gene: 2. CDR3 loop: CASSPDRAETQYF. CDR3 DNA: TGTGCCAGCTCACCCGACAGGGCAGAGACCCAGTACTTC.

The chain combines TRBV18 with TRBJ2-3; perhaps TRBD1 as D (5 bases). CDR3 length: 16 residues. V dropped 3 bases and J dropped 3 bases, with 16 bases sitting between them. In germline, CDR1 is KGHSH, CDR2 LQKENI. The CDR3 protein is CASSPSAQGGTDTQYF. The CDR3 coding sequence is TGTGCCAGCTCACCCAGTGCTCAGGGTGGGACAGATACGCAGTATTTT.

Here the CDR3 reads CASSLVLAGPYNEQFF. In DNA form, the CDR3 reads TGTGCCAGCAGCTTGGTCCTAGCGGGGCCCTACAATGAGCAGTTCTTC. The J gene is TRBJ2-1, the V gene TRBV5-6; 9 bases agree with TRBD2. The germline V gene has CDR1 SGHDT and CDR2 YYEEEE. J gave up 2 bases and V 0 bases, and 3 bases lay outside the gene matches. The CDR3 has 16 amino acids.

This chain connects TRBV2 to TRBJ2-3; D uncertain. Trimming took 11 bases from V and 6 from J, leaving 12 bases between them. Germline V CDR1 and CDR2: SNHLY, FYNNEI. This CDR3 is built from 11 residues. The CDR3 spells CAGSPFDTQYF. Here the CDR3 DNA reads TGTGCCGGTAGCCCATTCGATACGCAGTATTTT.

The gene calls are TRBV7-9 and TRBJ2-2, with a possible D match to TRBD1 (5 bases). The CDR3 loop spans 13 amino acids. Trimming stripped 6 bases from V and 4 bases from J, with 9 bases between. Germline V CDR1 and CDR2: SEHNR, FQNEAQ (reference sequence). CDR3 sequence: CASRRDSTGELFF. The CDR3 nucleotides are TGTGCCAGCAGACGTGACAGCACCGGGGAGCTGTTTTTT.

This chain links TRBV5-1 with TRBJ2-3, with TRBD2 matching 7 bases. With 2 bases clipped from V and 3 bases from J, the junction kept 9 bases outside the gene matches. Germline lookup yields CDR1 SGHRS and CDR2 YFSETQ. The CDR3 is 16 residues long. The CDR3 DNA is TGCGCCAGCAGCTTATGGGGGAGCGGGATGACAGATACGCAGTATTTT. It encodes CASSLWGSGMTDTQYF.

The chain carries TRBV28 and TRBJ1-2; D perhaps matches TRBD1 (6 bases). The CDR3 runs to 13 residues. The germline gives CDR1 MDHEN, CDR2 SYDVKM. The V end lost 3 bases, the J end lost 8 bases, and 13 bases lay between the germline ends. The CDR3 reads CASSFRGGWGYTF. The CDR3 DNA reads TGTGCCAGCAGTTTTCGTGGGGGCTGGGGCTACACCTTC.

The V and J genes are TRBV5-4 and TRBJ1-1; TRBD1 matches at 8 bases. The junction had 4 bases not matched to a gene; V was cut back by 1 base and J by 8 bases. Germline V gives CDR1 SGHNT, CDR2 YYREEE (reference sequence). This CDR3 contains 13 residues. The CDR3 here is CASSLMAGGEAFF. In nucleotides, the CDR3 is TGTGCCAGCAGCTTGATGGCAGGGGGCGAAGCTTTCTTT.

The chain recombines TRBV27 with TRBJ2-7, with 7 bases that match TRBD1. The trim removed 4 bases at V and 0 bases at J, leaving 6 bases unmatched. The length of the CDR3 is 15 residues. From germline, CDR1 is MNHEY and CDR2 SMNVEV (reference sequence). For the CDR3, the DNA is TGTGCCAGCAGTTCTCCAGGGGGTTCCTCCTACGAGCAGTACTTC. Encoded protein: CASSSPGGSSYEQYF.

J is TRBJ2-7 and V is TRBV18; the match to TRBD1 covers 11 bases. J gave up 7 bases and V 4 bases, and 6 bases lay outside the gene matches. Germline V lookup: CDR1 KGHSH, CDR2 LQKENI. The CDR3 sequence is 14 residues long. CDR3 sequence (DNA): TGTGCCAGCTCACTCGGGACAGGGGGTGAGGAGCAGTACTTC. This sequence encodes CASSLGTGGEEQYF.